This T cell receptor (beta chain) came from a study of CD8 T cells in ankylosing spondylitis. As for this clonotype: Antigen unknown.

Points from the study as a whole: Apparently characteristic of ankylosing spondylitis blood was a TCR beta motif (under ten highly homologous variants). Within matched ankylosing spondylitis synovial fluid, disease-linked clones were reportedly significantly enriched. Disease-linked clones bore a CD8+ phenotype and were relatively rare in peripheral blood.

This CDR3 is 15 amino acids long. J lost 1 base, V lost 3 bases, and 4 bases had no gene match. Libraries of TCR beta came from quantitative 5'-RACE with molecular barcodes. TCRdb used MiXCR to reprocess the 5' RACE reads, holding one entry per CDR3 protein. The sample comprises some 250,000 distinct CDR3 sequences, 20% to 30% of which are singletons, and around 0.58% rests with the top ten. The TCR was taken from a male donor with ankylosing spondylitis or in good health (not recorded which). The specimen sequenced was blood, either unsorted or a sorted T cell fraction (not recorded which). This chain uses TRBV12-3 or TRBV12-4 with TRBJ1-1; 8 positions match TRBD1. This CDR3 reads CASSFPTGGNTEAFF. CDR3 DNA sequence: TGTGCCAGCAGTTTTCCTACAGGGGGGAACACTGAAGCTTTCTTT.